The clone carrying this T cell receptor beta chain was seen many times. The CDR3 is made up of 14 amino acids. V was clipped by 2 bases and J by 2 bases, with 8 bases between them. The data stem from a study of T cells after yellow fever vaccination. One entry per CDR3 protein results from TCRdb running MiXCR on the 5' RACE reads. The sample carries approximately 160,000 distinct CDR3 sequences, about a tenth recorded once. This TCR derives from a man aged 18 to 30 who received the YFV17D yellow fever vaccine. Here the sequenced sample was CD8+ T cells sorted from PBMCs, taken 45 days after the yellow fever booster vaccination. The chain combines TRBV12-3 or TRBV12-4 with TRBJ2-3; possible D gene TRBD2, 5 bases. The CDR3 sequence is CASSLTGDTDTQYF. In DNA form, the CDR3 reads TGTGCCAGCAGTTTAACCGGGGACACAGATACGCAGTATTTT.